This TCR beta chain was recovered during a study of Ad26.COV2.S vaccination and SARS-CoV-2 variants. Study background: The study gave Ad26.COV2.S intramuscularly, once or twice 56 days apart.

Germline V gene data show CDR1 as MGHRA and CDR2 as YSYEKL. The CDR3 is 16 residues long. V lost 1 base to trimming and J lost 5 bases, with 14 bases between them. Treatment described: some 20 received Ad26.COV2.S at low or high dose, single or two shots; 5 received placebo; per-sample allocation not given. The study sampled participants on day 63 after the first vaccine or placebo injection. The protocol was immunoSEQ multiplex PCR, while the TCRdb copy is restricted to in-frame clones and leaves out a portion. The table records over 250,000 clones, 70% to 90% of them present only once. Source: peripheral blood, taken in a trial of Ad26.COV2.S vaccine versus placebo. The chain carries TRBV4-1 and TRBJ1-4; D may be TRBD1 (6 bases). The sequence derives from a person aged 18 to 59 who received the Ad26.COV2.S COVID-19 vaccine or a placebo. CDR3 protein: CASSQVLQGGNEKLFF. The CDR3 nucleotides read TGCGCCAGCAGCCAAGTACTACAAGGGGGGAATGAAAAACTGTTTTTT.